The 2 T cell receptor beta chains reported below all come from one sample, sequenced in a study of shared clonotypes between healthy human individuals. Sequencing was performed with immunoSEQ multiplex PCR; in TCRdb, only in-frame clones are kept and a portion is missing. This table has millions of clones, roughly 95% appearing once. Specimen: naive CD4+ T cells sorted from blood. Subset noted: CD45RA+ positively selected. These receptors were taken from a man aged 18 to 35 in good health.

The chain recombines TRBV6-5 with TRBJ1-6; 7 bases align to TRBD1. The CDR3 sequence is 16 residues long. CDR1 and CDR2 from the germline V gene are MNHEY and SVGAGI. Unmatched junction bases numbered 8, after V lost 4 bases and J lost 5 bases. This CDR3 reads CASSSTSRGDNSPLHF. CDR3 DNA: TGTGCCAGCAGTTCAACCTCCAGGGGGGATAATTCACCCCTCCACTTT.

The V call is TRBV19, the J call TRBJ2-2; TRBD2 aligns across 8 bases. Germline V gene lookup returns CDR1 LNHDA and CDR2 SQIVND (reference sequence). This CDR3 is 16 amino acids long. V dropped 5 bases and J dropped 4; count of bases not matched to a gene: 9. CDR3 coding DNA: TGTGCCAGTAGTTCCACCGGGACTAGACTCACCGGGGAGCTGTTTTTT. Amino acid sequence: CASSSTGTRLTGELFF. The whole variable domain, filled in from reference TRBV19 and TRBJ2-2, reads DGGITQSPKYLFRKEGQNVTLSCEQNLNHDAMYWYRQDPGQGLRLIYYSQIVNDFQKGDIAEGYSVSREKKESFPLTVTSAQKNPTAFYLCASSSTGTRLTGELFFGEGSRLTVL.